Here is one T cell receptor beta chain with its context. The sample comes from a study of glioma-infiltrating T cells after dendritic cell vaccination. Clones were sequenced by immunoSEQ multiplex PCR, and TCRdb holds only the in-frame ones, with some missing. This table has about 67,000 clones, around 86% appearing once. The V gene lost 6 bases and the J gene lost 6 bases, with 12 bases spanning the gap. The CDR3 totals 13 residues. Germline values: CDR1 SGHDN, CDR2 FVKESK. This chain joins TRBV14 and TRBJ2-1, with D possibly matching TRBD1 (5 bases). The clonotype originates from a human donor with glioblastoma. The sample was blood, taken before dendritic cell vaccination. The CDR3 sequence is CASSLQGINEQFF. The CDR3 coding sequence is TGTGCCAGCAGTCTTCAGGGAATCAATGAGCAGTTCTTC.